This T cell receptor beta chain originates from a study of shared clonotypes between healthy human individuals. Overall study: Three CD4 naive, three CD4 memory, two CD8 naive and one CD8 memory plate were used per donor. General observations from the study: Clonotypes shared by all four donors outscored non-shared clonotypes in generation probability. An expected dependence of interdonor clonotype sharing on sequencing depth was noted.

The naive CD8 population came from CD45RO-negative cells selected for CCR7, without terminally differentiated effector memory CD45RA+ cells. Replicate PCRs run on sorted subsets employed approximately 200 ng DNA, around 27,000 T cell genomes. Only in-frame clones appear in the TCRdb table, and some are missing; sequencing was by immunoSEQ multiplex PCR. The table lists 560,000 or so clones, 95% to 96% of them singletons. Remarks on this clone: Antigen unknown.

The receptor comes from a woman under 40 in good health. Sequencing was carried out using naive CD8+ T cells sorted from blood.

The DNA for the CDR3 is TGTGCCACCGAGGACTTTTCTGGGGGCAAAAACATTCAGTACTTC. This codes for CATEDFSGGKNIQYF. The chain couples TRBV19 to TRBJ2-4, with D perhaps assigned TRBD1 or TRBD2 (5 bases each). CDR1 LNHDA and CDR2 SQIVND come from the germline V gene (reference sequence). The CDR3 has 15 amino acids. The V and J ends lost 10 bases and 3 bases respectively, with 19 bases between them.